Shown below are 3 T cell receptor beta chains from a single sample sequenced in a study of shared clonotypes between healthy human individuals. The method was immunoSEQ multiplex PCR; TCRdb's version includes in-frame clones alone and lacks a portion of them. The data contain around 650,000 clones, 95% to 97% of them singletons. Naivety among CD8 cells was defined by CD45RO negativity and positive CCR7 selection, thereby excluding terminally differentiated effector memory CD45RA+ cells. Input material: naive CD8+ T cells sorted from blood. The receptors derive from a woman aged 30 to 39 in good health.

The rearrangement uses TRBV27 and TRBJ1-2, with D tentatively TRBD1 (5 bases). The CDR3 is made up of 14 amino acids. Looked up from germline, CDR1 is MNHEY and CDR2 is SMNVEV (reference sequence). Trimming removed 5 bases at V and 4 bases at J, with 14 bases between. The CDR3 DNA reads TGTGCCAGCAGTCCGAAAGGGGAGAGCTATGGCTACACCTTC. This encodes CASSPKGESYGYTF.

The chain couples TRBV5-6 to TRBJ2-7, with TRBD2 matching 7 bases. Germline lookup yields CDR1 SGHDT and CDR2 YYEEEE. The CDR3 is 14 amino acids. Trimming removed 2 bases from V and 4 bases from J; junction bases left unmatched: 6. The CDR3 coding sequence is TGTGCCAGCAGCTTCGGGGGAGGGAAGTACGAGCAGTACTTC. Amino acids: CASSFGGGKYEQYF.

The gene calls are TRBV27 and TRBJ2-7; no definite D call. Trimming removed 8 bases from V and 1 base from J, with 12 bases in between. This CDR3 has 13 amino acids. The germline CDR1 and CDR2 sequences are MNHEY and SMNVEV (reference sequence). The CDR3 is CASRSRRSYEQYF. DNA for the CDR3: TGTGCCAGCCGGTCCAGGAGATCCTACGAGCAGTACTTC.